This T cell receptor (beta chain) was captured in a study of cytomegalovirus exposure and HLA in healthy donors (dated by TCRdb to about 2017). About the study as a whole: An earlier analysis of 587 of the donors reported 250 to 350 Gb of sequence data and around 100 million unique TCR beta sequences obtained from some 170 million T cells. An early release that covered some 640 HLA-typed donors contained approximately 300 gigabases of sequencing data and around 80 million unique TCR sequences. The genetic ancestry cluster associated with self-reported Caucasian donors included 81% of the 398 genotyped donors. The study aimed to test whether cataloging public T cell receptors could reveal signatures of past pathogen exposure. The study profiled the T cell repertoires of hundreds of subjects by immunosequencing and related them to cytomegalovirus serostatus. A separate validation cohort of 100 to 150 different subjects was used in addition to the roughly 670-subject first cohort. To predict cytomegalovirus infection status, the study brought together high-throughput TCR immunosequencing, statistical association of individual TCRs with disease status, and machine learning. A later analysis re-examined previously published TCR beta repertoires from just over 650 donors and added high-resolution HLA genotyping to investigate patterns of TCR occurrence. Rather than using new phenotypic data, the later analysis identified candidate immune exposures from TCR beta sequences and from how often those sequences occurred across donors. To decide whether each TCR beta V gene segment behaved as functional or pseudogenic, an earlier analysis of some 600 of the donors relied on high-throughput TCR beta sequencing. Donor age, sex, ethnicity and CMV serostatus were compiled alongside the repertoire data. In a later genetic analysis, genome-wide SNP genotypes for about 55% of the roughly 700 donors were used, and that subset was treated as a discovery cohort. Every repertoire in the discovery cohort had been generated on one and the same sequencing platform. Both class I and class II loci were covered by HLA typing, at four-digit resolution. Typing coverage differed by locus: A, B, C, DRB1 and DQB1 were typed in about 629-640 donors, DQA1 in approximately 520, DPA1 in 600 to 610, and DPB1 in 450 to 480. About five DR-DQ haplotypes were handled as single units for association and clustering because linkage in the cohort was strong. Among almost 400 genotyped donors of the cohort, an average of around 240,000 unique TCR beta nucleotide sequences were sequenced per donor, roughly 20% of them non-productive.

The research as a whole found: In a later analysis, TCR association rates were found to vary across HLA loci, with the most associated TCRs seen for DRB1 alleles and the fewest for HLA-C alleles. Several of the top co-occurrence clusters appeared to be linked to parvovirus B19, influenza, CMV and Epstein-Barr virus, according to a later analysis. A further reported finding was that TCR beta sequences accurately predicted the HLA-A and HLA-B alleles for most subjects in the first cohort. A later genetic analysis associated a missense DCLRE1C variant with V-gene and J-gene trimming of TCR beta chains, and an independent cohort replicated the association. While some public TCRs were present in many individuals, most TCR sequences turned up only very rarely across donors. Cytomegalovirus status was reported to be diagnosed by the classifier with high specificity and sensitivity in both the original and validation cohorts. Some IMGT-functional V segments, including TRBV6-2 and TRBV6-3, could not be distinguished by the 87-base-pair reads and were therefore excluded. A later analysis found that most CMV-associated TCR beta chains appeared HLA-restricted, with HLA associations seemingly driven largely by CMV exposure. Because counts were too low, seventeen rarely observed V segments, including chromosome 9 orphons, were excluded from the earlier analysis of some 540 of the donors. Linkage disequilibrium might explain the correlated functional status among segregating V segments, but an unknown experimental factor could not be ruled out. Compared with equally common non-associated chains, HLA-associated TCR beta chains in a later analysis were more clonally expanded and had lower generation probabilities. It was suggested by the authors that the approach could potentially be generalized to other disease states and immunological phenotypes. Strong co-occurrence of HLA alleles, especially DR and DQ, made assigning TCR associations to individual alleles difficult. A group of highly shared sequence variants was considered likely to be a technical artifact of the sequencing pipeline. Because HLA typing was unavailable for some donors at each locus, only the typed subset was used in association tests. An earlier analysis of some 560 of the donors showed that most TCR beta V segments appeared in productive rearrangements either about 90% or about 30% of the time, which broadly matched IMGT annotations. The only immune exposure information available for the cohort was CMV serostatus. Presence/absence analyses assumed roughly uniform sequencing depth across donors, an assumption that may not hold. A total of 150 to 200 TCR beta chains were listed by the study as associated with cytomegalovirus. In vitro tests confirmed that a few of the cytomegalovirus-associated TCR beta chains recognize cytomegalovirus antigens. At a false discovery rate of 0.05, a later analysis linked under 20,000 TCR beta sequences to specific HLA alleles. Compared with the approximately 710-donor mean, donors in an Asian-associated ancestry cluster had fewer N-insertions in productive TCRs, according to a later genetic analysis. Only TCR beta chains were sequenced in this cohort, and the absence of alpha or paired-chain data limited detectable features.

The library relied on the immunoSEQ multiplex PCR assay. A mixture of 60 forward primers for TCR Vbeta segments and 13 reverse primers for TCR Jbeta segments was used in the multiplex PCR. The CDR3 region of rearranged TCR beta genes was amplified from genomic DNA by a multiplex PCR assay. The amplified TCR beta libraries were sequenced on the Illumina HiSeq System as 87-base-pair reads. The source study handled its data this way. A later analysis counted about 80 million unique TCR beta chains across the 550 to 700 repertoires, and 10 million to 12 million of these chains were shared by at least two donors. A nearest-neighbor algorithm error-corrected the raw reads and collapsed the reads into unique sequences, merging closely related sequences to remove PCR and sequencing errors. To assign V, D and J gene segments, CDR3 sequences were aligned to IMGT reference sequences. For a sequence to be retained, a match of at least six nucleotides to both a V gene segment and a J gene segment was required. Rearrangements were classified as productive when the CDR3 lacked stop codons and remained in frame with V and J, and all other rearrangements were classified as non-productive. Following IMGT convention, CDR3 was defined as the stretch from the second conserved V-encoded cysteine to the conserved J-encoded phenylalanine. The earlier analysis of a few hundred of the donors excluded any sequence lacking an unambiguous match to a single V gene segment. In an earlier analysis of about 590 of the donors, a V segment was called functional when productive rearrangements were above 56.7%, and segregating when the standard deviation between donors exceeded 5%. A statistical classification framework was built for diagnosing cytomegalovirus status from the catalog of TCR beta chain sequences. A later analysis assigned V and J genes by comparing TCR nucleotide sequences with IMGT/GENE-DB human TR gene sequences. Using the TCRdist pipeline, a later analysis assigned CDR3 sequences along with most-parsimonious VDJ recombination scenarios. A later analysis defined each TCR beta chain by its CDR3 amino acid sequence plus V-gene family, and excluded reads lacking a unique V-gene family. As a way to deal with suspected cross-contamination and a sequencing artifact, a later analysis dropped over 550 nucleotide sequences that were highly shared and had low generation probability. For each public chain, a later analysis derived a clonal expansion index from normalized ranks of inferred template counts within each repertoire. In a later analysis, generation probabilities were computed using a VDJ recombination model fitted to out-of-frame rearrangements, and the results were checked against IGoR. In a later analysis, TCR-TCR, TCR-HLA and TCR-CMV co-occurrence was scored with hypergeometric tests, and a repertoire-size bias correction was applied to TCR pairs. To estimate false discovery rates, a later analysis permuted the HLA or CMV assignments 20 times. A later analysis grouped co-occurring TCRs with DBSCAN, adding TCRdist sequence similarity when clustering within HLA-allele-positive subsets. Co-occurrence clustering excluded repertoires with fewer than 30,000 or more than 120,000 public chains, plus five with anomalous nucleotide sharing. TCRdb's version of the immuneACCESS table is confined to in-frame rearrangements and falls short of the full clone set. An unresolved V gene accounts for under half of the shortfall where checked; the remainder is of unknown origin. That table is the source of V, J and clone size, and D and trimming were worked out from the DNA. Present in this sample are about 160,000 clones, 79% of which were seen just once. About 2.2% of the sample is held by the ten biggest clonotypes.

On this clone: What this receptor recognizes is not known. No clone much larger than this one lies a single base away; base qualities are absent.

CDR1 MDHEN and CDR2 SYDVKM are derived from the germline V gene. Including cysteine and phenylalanine, the CDR3 has 15 amino acids. The kept DNA is CDR3 alone, 45 bases in frame from the first base. V is cut back by 6 bases and J by 0 bases, with 6 bases in the junction unmatched. In total, roughly 710 healthy bone marrow donors made up the cohort. At the time of sampling, every cohort member was nominally healthy, though immune exposures that went unrecorded were likely present. The donor tested CMV seronegative, placing the donor among the 350 or so seronegative members of the cohort. Every donor gave a peripheral blood sample, and the peripheral blood mononuclear cells from that sample were used for TCR beta sequencing. The Qiagen DNeasy Blood Extraction Kit was used to extract genomic DNA from the blood cell samples.

The V gene is TRBV28 and the J gene is TRBJ2-7, with 9 central nucleotides matching TRBD2. The source of this sequence is a man aged 40-50 years in good health and CMV-seronegative. The specimen was PBMCs. The DNA reads TGTGCCAGCAGGGGAGCGGGAGGCACCTCCTACGAGCAGTACTTC. The resulting protein is CASRGAGGTSYEQYF. The CDR3 plus the reference TRBV28 and TRBJ2-7 genes for the other parts give the full variable domain: DVKVTQSSRYLVKRTGEKVFLECVQDMDHENMFWYRQDPGLGLRLIYFSYDVKMKEKGDIPEGYSVSREKKERFSLILESASTNQTSMYLCASRGAGGTSYEQYFGPGTRLTVT.